A selection of T cell receptor beta chains follows, all from one sample in a study of neoadjuvant anti-PD-1 for oral cavity cancer. TCRdb's copy holds only in-frame clones and misses some; the assay was immunoSEQ multiplex PCR. The sample includes roughly 13,000 clones, 55% to 75% of them seen just once. The sample in question was PBMCs, obtained after nivolumab (anti-PD-1) treatment. The receptors here all came from a person between 40 and 85 years old with oral cavity squamous cell carcinoma. Both conserved end residues are part of each CDR3. D genes are given only for firm matches. Size values are once, few and many counts, or a class for expanded clones, and some rows have none.

CDR3nt	CDR3aa	d_gene	v_gene	j_gene	abundance
TGCGCCAGCAGCCCCCGGCCCGGCCAGCTCGAGCAGTACTTC	CASSPRPGQLEQYF	.	TRBV5-1	TRBJ2-7	.
TGCGCCAGCAGCTTGGATGCCCTCTCGAACACCGGGGAGCTGTTTTTT	CASSLDALSNTGELFF	.	TRBV5-1	TRBJ2-2	.
TGTGCCAGTAGCTACCAGGTCTCCACGGGATCGCGGCCCCAGCATTTT	CASSYQVSTGSRPQHF	.	TRBV19	TRBJ1-5	.
TGTGCCAGCAGTCCTGCCCTGGGGGGAACCTACGAGCAGTACTTC	CASSPALGGTYEQYF	.	TRBV6-5	TRBJ2-7	.
TGTGCCAGCAGGGGCGGGTGGAGCTCCTACAATGAGCAGTTCTTC	CASRGGWSSYNEQFF	.	TRBV2	TRBJ2-1	.
TGTGCCAGCAGCGTAGAGGGGTATAGCAATCAGCCCCAGCATTTT	CASSVEGYSNQPQHF	.	TRBV9	TRBJ1-5	.
TGTGCCAGCAGCTTTGGCAGCCCCGCCGACATTCAGTACTTC	CASSFGSPADIQYF	.	TRBV5-8	TRBJ2-4	.
TGTGCCAGTAGTATCGGTAGCGGGACTTACACAGATACGCAGTATTTT	CASSIGSGTYTDTQYF	TRBD2	TRBV19	TRBJ2-3	.
TGTGCCAGCAGCTTGGGACTAGGGGCGTGGACGCAGTATTTT	CASSLGLGAWTQYF	TRBD2	TRBV13	TRBJ2-3	once
TGTGCCAGCAGCCGGTTCGGGGGGTTTTTCGACGGCTACACCTTC	CASSRFGGFFDGYTF	.	TRBV28	TRBJ1-2	.
TGCGCCAGCAGCTCGCCAGGGGGCTATGGCTACACCTTC	CASSSPGGYGYTF	TRBD1	TRBV5-1	TRBJ1-2	.
TGTGCCAGCAGCTTCGACGGGAAGTCCTACAATGAGCAGTTCTTC	CASSFDGKSYNEQFF	.	TRBV5-4	TRBJ2-1	.
TGTGCCAGCAGTCTTGGTGCAACTAATGAAAAACTGTTTTTT	CASSLGATNEKLFF	.	TRBV25-1	TRBJ1-4	.
TGTGCTAGTGGTTTGGGAACAGGGGGGATCTACGAGCAGTACTTC	CASGLGTGGIYEQYF	TRBD1	TRBV12-5	TRBJ2-7	few
TGTGCCATCAGTGGGAATGGGGGACCAGATACGCAGTATTTT	CAISGNGGPDTQYF	.	TRBV10-3	TRBJ2-3	.
TGCGCCAGCAGCTTTGGGACTAGCGGGCCCGCCCAAGAGACCCAGTACTTC	CASSFGTSGPAQETQYF	TRBD2	TRBV5-1	TRBJ2-5	.
TGTGCCAGCAGTTACAGCGGGAGCAATCAGCCCCAGCATTTT	CASSYSGSNQPQHF	.	TRBV6-6	TRBJ1-5	.
TGTGCCAGCAGCTTAGTCGGGTCTAGCGGGGCTGGGGAGCAGTACTTC	CASSLVGSSGAGEQYF	TRBD2	TRBV7-9	TRBJ2-7	.
TGTGGCAGCGGGCGGGGGAGCACTGAAGCTTTCTTT	CGSGRGSTEAFF	.	TRBV10-3	TRBJ1-1	.
TGTGCCATCAGTGATCATACTAGCGGGAGGTCCTACGAGCAGTACTTC	CAISDHTSGRSYEQYF	TRBD2	TRBV10-3	TRBJ2-7	few
TGCGCCAGCAAGCGGGAGGTCGCTAATGAGCAGTTCTTC	CASKREVANEQFF	TRBD2	TRBV5-1	TRBJ2-1	.
TGTGCCAGCAGTTACTCAGATCTGAGGGGCAATGAGCAGTTCTTC	CASSYSDLRGNEQFF	.	TRBV6-5	TRBJ2-1	.
TGCGCCAGCAGCCAAGAAGCGGGAGTTATCTTGGGGCAGTTCTTC	CASSQEAGVILGQFF	TRBD2	TRBV4-1	TRBJ2-1	.
TGTGCCAGCAGCGACGACAGGGTTTTCTACGAGCAGTACTTC	CASSDDRVFYEQYF	TRBD1	TRBV7-2	TRBJ2-7	.
TGTGCCACCAGTCGACAGGCGAACACTGAAGCTTTCTTT	CATSRQANTEAFF	.	TRBV15	TRBJ1-1	few
TGTGCCAGCAGCTTAGATGTCGGACACACAGATACGCAGTATTTT	CASSLDVGHTDTQYF	.	TRBV11-2	TRBJ2-3	.
TGCGCCAGCAGCGTTACTAGCGGGAACTATGAGCAGTTCTTC	CASSVTSGNYEQFF	TRBD2	TRBV5-1	TRBJ2-1	.
TGTGCCAGCAGTTTCCCGGGACAGGGTATGAAGAATCAGCCCCAGCATTTT	CASSFPGQGMKNQPQHF	TRBD1	TRBV28	TRBJ1-5	few
TGTGCCAGCACCCCCTCTACGGGCCTGAACACTGAAGCTTTCTTT	CASTPSTGLNTEAFF	.	TRBV28	TRBJ1-1	.